A single sample is the source of the 27 T cell receptor beta chains below, sequenced in a study of blood T cell repertoires in COVID-19. Clones were read by immunoSEQ multiplex PCR, and TCRdb kept only the in-frame ones, dropping some. Altogether about 250,000 clones are present, 80% to 90% being singletons, with the ten largest covering approximately 4.8%. Sequenced input: peripheral blood. Receptors originate from a woman in her 70s with acute or convalescent COVID-19.

The chain employs TRBV30 and TRBJ1-1; a possible D gene is TRBD1 (6 bases). V shed 0 bases and J shed 1 base, with 18 bases lying between them. This CDR3 is built from 17 residues. In germline, CDR1 is GTSNPN, CDR2 SVGIG (reference sequence). The CDR3 reads CAWSVPSPRDTNTEAFF. The CDR3 DNA reads TGTGCCTGGAGTGTACCTTCCCCCAGGGACACGAACACTGAAGCTTTCTTT.

The genes are TRBV6-4 and TRBJ1-1; 7 bases agree with TRBD1. CDR1 and CDR2 from the germline V gene are MRHNA and SNTAGT. Trimming removed 10 bases from V and 3 bases from J; junction bases left unmatched: 2. The CDR3 contains 11 residues. This chain's CDR3 is CATDRDTEAFF. The CDR3 DNA reads as TGTGCCACCGACAGGGACACTGAAGCTTTCTTT.

The chain links TRBV18 to TRBJ1-1; 7 bases agree with TRBD1. The CDR3 contains 12 residues. Germline V gene data show CDR1 as KGHSH and CDR2 as LQKENI. The trim removed 8 bases at V and 8 bases at J, leaving 8 bases unmatched. The CDR3 DNA sequence: TGTGCCAGCAAAGTACAGGGGTACGAAGCTTTCTTT. Translating it yields CASKVQGYEAFF.

The CDR3 DNA reads as TGTGCCAGCAGTGAAGCGGGAGTTAGCACAGATACGCAGTATTTT. Protein product: CASSEAGVSTDTQYF. The chain combines TRBV2 with TRBJ2-3; maybe TRBD2 (5 bases). This CDR3 comprises 15 residues. V was pared by 0 bases and J by 0 bases, with 7 bases between. The germline CDR1 and CDR2 sequences are SNHLY and FYNNEI.

The chain employs TRBV28 and TRBJ1-6; TRBD1 might be the D (5 bases). V was shortened by 1 base and J by 11 bases, with 24 bases between the two germline ends. Germline CDR1 and CDR2: MDHEN and SYDVKM. The CDR3 loop spans 18 amino acids. Here the CDR3 DNA reads TGTGCCAGCAGTTTATCGCGGGGGGTGCCAGCCCCGAGGCCACCCCTCCACTTT. Its protein product is CASSLSRGVPAPRPPLHF.

The chain carries TRBV15 and TRBJ2-6; unclear D gene. Looked up from germline, CDR1 is LNHNV and CDR2 is YYDKDF (reference sequence). CDR3 length: 15 residues. Between the trimmed V and J ends, which lost 1 base and 0 bases, there was a span of 4 bases. The DNA for the CDR3 is TGTGCCACCAGCAGAGGCGGCTCTGGGGCCAACGTCCTGACTTTC. Residues: CATSRGGSGANVLTF.

This clone occurred a few times. The chain uses TRBV29-1 and TRBJ1-6; possible D gene TRBD1, 5 bases. V was clipped by 4 bases and J by 6 bases, with 10 bases between them. The CDR3 runs to 13 residues. The germline gives CDR1 SQVTM, CDR2 ANQGSEA. The CDR3 protein is CSVASGPNSPLHF. In nucleotides, the CDR3 is TGCAGCGTTGCCTCAGGGCCTAATTCACCCCTCCACTTT.

V and J are TRBV5-4 and TRBJ1-3; D gene ambiguous. This CDR3 has 15 amino acids. Germline V gene sequence: CDR1 SGHNT, CDR2 YYREEE (reference sequence). V was cut by 0 bases and J by 0 bases, with 7 bases left in between. CDR3 sequence reads: CASSLAGISGNTIYF. CDR3 DNA sequence: TGTGCCAGCAGCTTGGCGGGGATCTCTGGAAACACCATATATTTT.

The chain recombines TRBV28 with TRBJ1-2; TRBD1 is a possible D gene (6 bases). Germline V gene sequence: CDR1 MDHEN, CDR2 SYDVKM. The CDR3 has 15 amino acids. V was clipped by 1 base and J by 4 bases, with 13 bases between them. This CDR3 reads CASSLSQGRSYGYTF. In DNA, the CDR3 is TGTGCCAGCAGTTTATCCCAGGGGCGGAGCTATGGCTACACCTTC.

This sequence joins TRBV7-9 and TRBJ2-3; TRBD1 matches 11 bases. The V segment lost 2 bases and the J segment 4 bases; nucleotides outside the gene matches: 5. The CDR3 runs to 16 residues. CDR1 and CDR2 from the germline V gene are SEHNR and FQNEAQ (reference sequence). DNA of the CDR3: TGTGCCAGCAGCTTATCCGGGACAGGGGGAGCAGATACGCAGTATTTT. Translation: CASSLSGTGGADTQYF. Supplemented by reference TRBV7-9 and TRBJ2-3, the full variable domain reads DTGVSQNPRHKITKRGQNVTFRCDPISEHNRLYWYRQTLGQGPEFLTYFQNEAQLEKSRLLSDRFSAERPKGSFSTLEIQRTEQGDSAMYLCASSLSGTGGADTQYFGPGTRLTVL.

The chain recombines TRBV27 with TRBJ1-2, with 10 bases identical to TRBD1. The J segment lost 7 bases and the V segment lost 2 bases, leaving 4 bases of the junction unmatched. Germline loops: CDR1 MNHEY, CDR2 SMNVEV (reference sequence). The CDR3 spans 14 residues. CDR3 bases: TGTGCCAGCAGTTTAAGGGGGGACAGGGGTGGCTACACCTTC. Amino acids: CASSLRGDRGGYTF.

The rearrangement joins TRBV5-4 to TRBJ2-3; 8 bases are shared with TRBD2. Germline V gives CDR1 SGHNT, CDR2 YYREEE (reference sequence). The CDR3 length is 16 residues. The V segment lost 2 bases and the J segment 2 bases; nucleotides outside the gene matches: 7. CDR3 nucleotide sequence: TGTGCCAGCAGCTTATCAAGCGGGGGTATCACAGATACGCAGTATTTT. Translation: CASSLSSGGITDTQYF.

The genes are TRBV6-6 and TRBJ1-3; TRBD1 might be the D (6 bases). This CDR3 is 14 amino acids long. V gave up 7 bases and J gave up 4 bases, with 14 bases separating them. Looked up from germline, CDR1 is MNHNY and CDR2 is SVGAGI (reference sequence). The CDR3 is CASTARDTGNTIYF. The CDR3, as DNA: TGTGCCAGCACTGCCCGGGACACGGGAAACACCATATATTTT.

CDR3 protein: CASSSSDSLGDTQYF. CDR3 sequence (DNA): TGTGCCAGCAGCTCATCGGACAGTTTAGGTGATACGCAGTATTTT. This rearrangement joins TRBV7-2 to TRBJ2-3; TRBD1 is a possible D gene (6 bases). The ends were cut back, 4 bases at V and 6 bases at J, with 17 bases in the middle. Germline V lookup: CDR1 SGHTA, CDR2 FQGNSA. The CDR3 has 15 residues. The whole variable domain, remainder taken from reference TRBV7-2 and TRBJ2-3, is GAGVSQSPSNKVTEKGKDVELRCDPISGHTALYWYRQSLGQGLEFLIYFQGNSAPDKSGLPSDRFSAERTGGSVSTLTIQRTQQEDSAVYLCASSSSDSLGDTQYFGPGTRLTVL.

V usage is TRBV5-1 and J usage is TRBJ2-1; 9 bases match TRBD1. Germline values: CDR1 SGHRS, CDR2 YFSETQ. V shed 3 bases, J shed 9 bases, and the junction held 13 bases outside the gene matches. CDR3 size: 16 residues. As DNA, the CDR3 is TGCGCCAGCAGCTATGGTTTACAGGGGGCGCAGGGTGAGCAGTTCTTC. Translating gives CASSYGLQGAQGEQFF.

V gene TRBV27 combines with J gene TRBJ2-1; 11 bases are a match to TRBD2. V was pared by 3 bases and J by 7 bases, with 5 bases of the junction left unmatched. Germline V gene sequence: CDR1 MNHEY, CDR2 SMNVEV (reference sequence). This CDR3 contains 15 residues. The CDR3 reads CASSFSGGARNEQFF. The CDR3 DNA follows: TGTGCCAGCAGTTTTAGCGGGGGGGCGAGGAATGAGCAGTTCTTC.

With respect to this clone: Other DNA sequences in this specimen translate into the identical CDR3. The chain combines TRBV20-1 with TRBJ1-1; tentative D call: TRBD1 (5 bases). The CDR3 loop spans 11 amino acids. CDR1 DFQATT and CDR2 SNEGSKA come from the germline V gene (reference sequence). V lost 5 bases to trimming and J lost 7 bases, with 11 bases between them. The CDR3 DNA reads TGCAGTGCTCCGCCGGGGGTTGAAGCTTTCTTT. It translates to CSAPPGVEAFF.

The V call is TRBV19, the J call TRBJ1-1; D may be TRBD1 (5 bases). Trimming took off 5 bases at V and 1 base at J, with 11 bases between the two ends. Per the germline V gene, CDR1 is LNHDA and CDR2 is SQIVND (reference sequence). The CDR3 loop spans 14 amino acids. This CDR3 reads CASSLSRGNTEAFF. In nucleotides, the CDR3 is TGTGCCAGTAGTTTAAGTAGGGGGAACACTGAAGCTTTCTTT.

The rearrangement links TRBV2 to TRBJ1-2; D remains unclear. V lost 6 bases, J lost 4 bases, and 15 bases lay in between. This CDR3 is 14 amino acids long. Germline V gives CDR1 SNHLY, CDR2 FYNNEI. In nucleotides, the CDR3 is TGTGCCAGCAGCGGGGAGGGCTCGATCTATGGCTACACCTTC. It is translated as CASSGEGSIYGYTF.

V is TRBV18 and J is TRBJ1-6; TRBD1 is a possible D gene (5 bases). V gave up 3 bases and J gave up 4 bases, with 13 bases separating them. The CDR3 has 16 residues. CDR1 is KGHSH, CDR2 LQKENI, per germline. The CDR3 loop is CASSPPTQGYNSPLHF. The DNA for the CDR3 is TGTGCCAGCTCACCCCCTACTCAGGGTTATAATTCACCCCTCCACTTT.

The CDR3 bases are TGTGCCAGCAGCCCCGGGACAGGGGGAAACACCATATATTTT. Translating it yields CASSPGTGGNTIYF. The chain has TRBV11-2 and TRBJ1-3; TRBD1 agrees at 9 bases. Germline V lookup: CDR1 SGHAT, CDR2 FQNNGV. The trim removed 5 bases at V and 4 bases at J, leaving 3 bases unmatched. The CDR3 has 14 residues.

The CDR3 DNA follows: TGCGCCAGCAGCCAACGCGGATCAGAAGCCCAGTACTTC. Its translation is CASSQRGSEAQYF. The gene calls are TRBV4-3 and TRBJ2-5; no reliable D call. Between the trimmed V and J ends, which lost 2 bases and 9 bases, there was a span of 13 bases. The CDR3 extends over 13 amino acids. CDR1 and CDR2 from the germline V gene are LGHNA and YSLEER.

DNA for the CDR3: TGTGCCAGCAGCCAACGGGACAGGGGCCGTTGGAGGGAAGCTTTCTTT. As protein: CASSQRDRGRWREAFF. The J gene is TRBJ1-1, the V gene TRBV3-1 (or the pseudogene TRBV3-2); 10 bases are shared with TRBD1. Per germline, CDR1 LGHDT and CDR2 YNNKEL (reference sequence). This CDR3 contains 16 residues. V shed 2 bases and J 8 bases; nucleotides not matched to a gene: 11.

The gene calls are TRBV5-4 and TRBJ1-2, with D possibly matching TRBD1 (5 bases). Germline loops: CDR1 SGHNT, CDR2 YYREEE (reference sequence). This CDR3 has 15 residues. The germline V and J ends were trimmed by 0 bases and 4 bases, with 13 bases remaining between them. The CDR3, as DNA: TGTGCCAGCAGCTTGGATGTTGGGGCTGGCTATGGCTACACCTTC. This codes for CASSLDVGAGYGYTF.

The chain is built from TRBV4-2 and TRBJ1-2; 8 positions match TRBD1. After removal of 4 bases from V and 4 bases from J, the junction contained 8 bases not matched to a gene. Germline loops: CDR1 LGHNA, CDR2 YNFKEQ. This CDR3 is 15 amino acids long. Here the CDR3 DNA reads TGTGCCAGCAGCCCAGAACCACAGGGGGTCTATGGCTACACCTTC. It is translated as CASSPEPQGVYGYTF.

This chain uses TRBV28 with TRBJ2-7; tentative D call: TRBD2 (6 bases). Trimming took off 6 bases at V and 2 bases at J, with 14 bases between the two ends. From germline, CDR1 is MDHEN and CDR2 SYDVKM. The CDR3 loop spans 14 amino acids. CDR3 in DNA: TGTGCCAGCAGAGGAGGGACCGCTACCTACGAGCAGTACTTC. This codes for CASRGGTATYEQYF.

This chain joins TRBV19 and TRBJ1-1, with D perhaps TRBD1 (5 bases). Germline CDR1 is LNHDA and CDR2 is SQIVND (reference sequence). There are 12 residues in the CDR3. V was clipped by 5 bases and J by 3 bases, with 7 bases between them. The CDR3 coding sequence is TGTGCCAGTAGTCCAGGGTACACTGAAGCTTTCTTT. This encodes CASSPGYTEAFF.